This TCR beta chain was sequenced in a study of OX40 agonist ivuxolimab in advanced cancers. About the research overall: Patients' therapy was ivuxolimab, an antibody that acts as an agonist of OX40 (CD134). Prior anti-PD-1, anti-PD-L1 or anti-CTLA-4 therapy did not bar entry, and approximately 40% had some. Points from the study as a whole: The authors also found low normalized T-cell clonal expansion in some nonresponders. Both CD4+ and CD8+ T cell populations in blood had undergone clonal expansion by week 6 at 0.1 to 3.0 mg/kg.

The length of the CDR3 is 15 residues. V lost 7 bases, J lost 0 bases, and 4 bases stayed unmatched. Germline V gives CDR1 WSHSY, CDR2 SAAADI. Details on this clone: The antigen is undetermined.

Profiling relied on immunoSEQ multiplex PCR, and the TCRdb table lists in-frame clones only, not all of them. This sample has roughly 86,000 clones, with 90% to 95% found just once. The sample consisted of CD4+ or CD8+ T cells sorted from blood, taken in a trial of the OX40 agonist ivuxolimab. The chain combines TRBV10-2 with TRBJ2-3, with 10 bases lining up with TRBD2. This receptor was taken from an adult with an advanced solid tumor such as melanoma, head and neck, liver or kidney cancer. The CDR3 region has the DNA TGCGCCAGCACCCAGACTAGCGGGAGCACAGATACGCAGTATTTT. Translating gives CASTQTSGSTDTQYF.